Below are 8 T cell receptor beta chains sequenced from a single sample in a study of CD8+ T cells in alopecia areata. Cells from pooled cutaneous lymph nodes were sorted by CD4, CD8alpha, NKG2D, NKG2ACE and other markers. Sequencing used cDNA as its template, made by extracting RNA and reverse transcribing it. TCRdb's copy holds only in-frame clones and misses some; the assay was immunoSEQ multiplex PCR. The repertoire has about 270,000 clones, none seen only once; the ten largest take 1.2%. The material sequenced was CD4+ T cells sorted from a lymph node. These TCRs come from a C3H/HeJ mouse with alopecia areata. MHC haplotype of the strain: H2-k.

This clone was seen only a few times. The listed genes are named as in mouse. With the read ending 4 residues before the CDR3 end, the germline J gene is used to fill in that end. The chain uses TRBV19 and TRBJ2-2, with a weak D call TRBD2 (6 bases). V was trimmed by 5 bases and J by 1 base, leaving 12 bases between them. The germline CDR1 and CDR2 sequences are FNHDT and SITEND (reference sequence). The CDR3 extends over 15 amino acids. The CDR3 sequence is CASSRGTLNTGQLYF. CDR3 DNA, as far as it was read: TGTGCCAGCAGCCGCGGGACTTTAAACACCGGG.

Note on this clone: The genes are named according to mouse. Sequencing ends 4 residues short of the CDR3 end; the germline J gene provides the rest. Other DNA sequences in the same sample also yield this CDR3. This chain joins TRBV1 and TRBJ2-3; D possibly corresponds to TRBD2 (6 bases). Germline CDR1 reads NSQYPW; CDR2 reads LRSPGD (reference sequence). V was shortened by 4 bases and J by 0 bases, with 8 bases between the two germline ends. CDR3 length equals 14 residues. Incomplete CDR3 DNA: TGCACCTGCAGTGGGGGGACTAGTGCAGAA. Encoded protein: CTCSGGTSAE. The full CDR3 reads CTCSGGTSAETLYF.

Regarding this clone: Gene names and germline refer to mouse. The read terminates 4 residues ahead of where the CDR3 ends, so the germline J gene completes it. V gene TRBV14 combines with J gene TRBJ2-5, with 9 bases identical to TRBD2. Germline V CDR1 and CDR2: SGHDT, FRDEAV. The CDR3 covers 14 residues. V was clipped by 5 bases and J by 3 bases; unmatched bases: 4. CDR3 region: CASRLDWGQDTQYF. Partial CDR3 DNA: TGTGCCAGCAGACTCGACTGGGGGCAAGAC.

This clone was counted between two and nine times. The genes are named according to mouse. The CDR3 end lies 4 residues beyond the end of the read and is filled in from the germline J gene. Other DNA variants within this sample encode the same CDR3. The gene calls are TRBV1 and TRBJ1-2; D gene unclear. CDR3 size: 15 residues. Germline V CDR1 and CDR2: NSQYPW, LRSPGD (reference sequence). V lost 0 bases and J 0 bases, leaving 8 bases between the germline ends. This chain's CDR3 is CTCSAEWGANSDYTF. The CDR3 DNA, read in part, is TGCACCTGCAGTGCAGAATGGGGTGCAAACTCC.

On this clone: The gene names given are mouse names. The read finishes 4 residues shy of the CDR3 end, and the germline J gene is used to complete it. The same CDR3 can be traced to other DNA sequences in this sample. The V call is TRBV5, the J call TRBJ2-5; 13 bases are a match to TRBD2. Germline loops: CDR1 LGHNA, CDR2 YNLKQL (reference sequence). The CDR3 runs 16 residues. V lost 2 bases, J lost 3 bases, and 2 bases stayed unmatched. The DNA read from the CDR3 is TGTGCCAGCAGCCAACGGGACTGGGGGGGGCAAGAC. Its protein product is CASSQRDWGGQD. The whole CDR3 sequence is CASSQRDWGGQDTQYF.

This clone was detected a few times. The genes and germline here are from mouse. This chain's CDR3 is CTCSAEDWENTLYF. The CDR3 bases that were read are TGCACCTGCAGTGCAGAGGACTGGGAAAAC. The chain employs TRBV1 and TRBJ2-4; TRBD2 aligns across 8 bases. The observed sequence ends 4 residues before the CDR3 terminus, with the missing tail filled in from the germline J gene. The germline gives CDR1 NSQYPW, CDR2 LRSPGD (reference sequence). The CDR3 has 14 amino acids.

This clone was recorded a few times. Gene names are mouse gene names. The read terminates 4 residues before the CDR3 end, so the remaining end is supplied by the germline J gene. Additional DNA sequences in this sample encode the identical CDR3. The chain joins TRBV13-1 to TRBJ2-3; 7 bases fit TRBD2. CDR3 size: 14 residues. The J segment lost 1 base and the V segment lost 3 bases, leaving 2 bases of the junction unmatched. Germline CDR1 and CDR2: NSHNY and SYGAGN. CDR3 sequence: CASSVGGGAETLYF. CDR3 DNA, as far as it was read: TGTGCCAGCAGTGTGGGGGGAGGTGCAGAA.

This clone was recorded a few times. The listed genes are named as in mouse. The read comes to an end 4 residues before the CDR3 does, leaving the germline J gene to fill in the end. The chain combines TRBV1 with TRBJ2-3; unclear D gene. The CDR3 length is 14 residues. V lost 0 bases and J 3 bases, leaving 7 bases between the germline ends. Germline-derived CDR1 and CDR2 are NSQYPW and LRSPGD (reference sequence). The DNA read from the CDR3 is TGCACCTGCAGTGCAGATCTGAGAGCAGAA. Amino acids: CTCSADLRAE. The CDR3 in its entirety is CTCSADLRAETLYF.